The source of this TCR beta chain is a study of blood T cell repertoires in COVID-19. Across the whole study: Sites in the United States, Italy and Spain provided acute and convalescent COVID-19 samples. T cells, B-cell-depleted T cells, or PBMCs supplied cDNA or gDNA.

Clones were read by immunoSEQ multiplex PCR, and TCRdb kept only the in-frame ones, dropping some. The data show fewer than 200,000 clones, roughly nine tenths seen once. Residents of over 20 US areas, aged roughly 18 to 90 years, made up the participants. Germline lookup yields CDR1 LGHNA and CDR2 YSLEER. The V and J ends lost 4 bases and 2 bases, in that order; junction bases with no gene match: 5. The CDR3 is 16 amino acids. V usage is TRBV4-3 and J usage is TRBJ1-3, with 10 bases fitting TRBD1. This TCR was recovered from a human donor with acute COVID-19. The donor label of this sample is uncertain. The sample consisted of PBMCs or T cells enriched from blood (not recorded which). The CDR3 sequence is CASSRAGQGAGNTIYF. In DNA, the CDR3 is TGCGCCAGCAGCCGGGCCGGACAGGGGGCTGGAAACACCATATATTTT.